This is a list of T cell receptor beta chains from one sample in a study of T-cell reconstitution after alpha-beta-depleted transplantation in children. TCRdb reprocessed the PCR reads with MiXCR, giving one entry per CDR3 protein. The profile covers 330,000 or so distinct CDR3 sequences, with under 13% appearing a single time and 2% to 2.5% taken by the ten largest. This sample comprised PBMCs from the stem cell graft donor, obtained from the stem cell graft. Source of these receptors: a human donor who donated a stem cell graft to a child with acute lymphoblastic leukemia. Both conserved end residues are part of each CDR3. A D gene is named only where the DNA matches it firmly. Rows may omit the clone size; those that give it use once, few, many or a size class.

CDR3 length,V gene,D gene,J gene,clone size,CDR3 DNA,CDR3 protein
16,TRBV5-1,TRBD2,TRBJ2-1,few,TGCGCCAGCAGCTTGGCCCCTAGCGGGAGTGTCAATGAGCAGTTCTTC,CASSLAPSGSVNEQFF
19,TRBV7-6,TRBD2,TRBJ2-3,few,TGTGCCAGCAGCTTAGCCCCTCGCGGGCTAGCGGGAGGGGGAGATACGCAGTATTTT,CASSLAPRGLAGGGDTQYF
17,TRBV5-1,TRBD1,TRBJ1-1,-,TGCGCCAGCAGCTTTGGGACAGGGGGCTTTTTGAGCACTGAAGCTTTCTTT,CASSFGTGGFLSTEAFF
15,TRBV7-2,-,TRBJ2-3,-,TGTGCCAGCAGCTTAGTGGGAGAGTGGCCAGATACGCAGTATTTT,CASSLVGEWPDTQYF
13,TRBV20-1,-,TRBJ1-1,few,TGCAGTGCTAGAAGTAGGGGTGTGGCTGAAGCTTTCTTT,CSARSRGVAEAFF
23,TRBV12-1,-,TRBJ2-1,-,TGTGCCAGCAGCTTAAACCCCCAAAGCCGGACAGTTAGGGCGGGAGAGGTCTACAATGAGCAGTTCTTC,CASSLNPQSRTVRAGEVYNEQFF
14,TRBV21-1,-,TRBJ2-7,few,TGTGCCAGCAGCAAGCGGGCCAGCAGGGACGAGCAGTACTTC,CASSKRASRDEQYF
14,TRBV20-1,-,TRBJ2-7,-,TGCAGTGCTAGTGGTCTACAGGGAGTCCACGAGCAGTACTTC,CSASGLQGVHEQYF
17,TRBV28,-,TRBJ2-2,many,TGTGCCAGCAGTTTATCTTCCACAGGGAGGGGGACCGGGGAGCTGTTTTTT,CASSLSSTGRGTGELFF
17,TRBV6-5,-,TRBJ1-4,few,TGTGCCAGCAGTTCGCCGCTGGAATGGGGGCCTAATGAAAAACTGTTTTTT,CASSSPLEWGPNEKLFF
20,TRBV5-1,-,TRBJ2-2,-,TGCGCCAGCAGCTTGGACTCTCCCTTGGCCGGGACAACGAACACCGGGGAGCTGTTTTTT,CASSLDSPLAGTTNTGELFF
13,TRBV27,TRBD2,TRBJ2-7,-,TGTGCCAGCAGGGTAGCGGGGACCTACGAGCAGTACTTC,CASRVAGTYEQYF
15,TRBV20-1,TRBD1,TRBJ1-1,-,TGCAGTGCCCGCGGCAGGGGGCGGGGGAACACTGAAGCTTTCTTT,CSARGRGRGNTEAFF
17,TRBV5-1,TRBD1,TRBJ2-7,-,TGCGCCAGCAGCTTCATTTGGGAGACCGGACAGGCCTACGAGCAGTACTTC,CASSFIWETGQAYEQYF
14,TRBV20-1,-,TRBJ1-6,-,TGCAGTGCTAGAGATCGGACGGCCAATTCACCCCTCCACTTT,CSARDRTANSPLHF